This entry features one T cell receptor (beta chain) sequence. The junction and the germline gene differ at one end; a read error may be behind it. Primed by a sample-barcoded 5' primer and a J-beta primer mix, a second PCR proceeded for about 7 to 12 cycles. Each CDR3 protein gets one entry after TCRdb re-called the 5' RACE reads with MiXCR. The sample has more than 750,000 distinct CDR3 sequences, 29% seen once. CDR1 is SGHTA, CDR2 FQGNSA, per germline. The CDR3 has 12 amino acids. The sample belongs to a study of blood T cells in healthy people across ages. In addition, the sample was reused for a study of T cells of mothers and their children.

The chain is built from TRBV7-2 and TRBJ2-5; tentatively, D is TRBD1 (6 bases). The end of the DNA fits TRBJ2-4 better, so the J call may be wrong. The sequenced sample consisted of blood. This clonotype originated in a woman between 35 and 50 years old in good health. DNA for the CDR3: TGTGCCGGCAGCCCAGGGGAGAACATTCAGTACTTC. Its protein product is CAGSPGENIQYF.